These 4 T cell receptor beta chains share one sample of origin, sequenced in a study of neurological immune-mediated disorders. TCRdb re-called the 5' RACE reads with MiXCR, one entry per CDR3 protein. This table holds about 59,000 distinct CDR3 sequences, 20% to 30% found once. Time point indicated: technical triplicate 2. The sequencing input was PBMCs. The receptors come from a man aged 60 to 75 with HTLV-1-associated myelopathy (HAM/TSP).

The sample holds a few counts of this clonotype. The chain combines TRBV7-2 with TRBJ2-2, with 8 bases identical to TRBD2. After removal of 5 bases from V and 5 bases from J, the junction contained 10 bases not matched to a gene. CDR3 length equals 16 residues. CDR1 and CDR2 from the germline V gene are SGHTA and FQGNSA. CDR3: CASSPQAGVTTGELFF. The CDR3 nucleotides are TGTGCCAGCAGCCCTCAAGCGGGAGTTACGACCGGGGAGCTGTTTTTT.

This clonotype was detected ten times or more. The chain joins TRBV5-5 to TRBJ1-2, with a weak D call TRBD1 (6 bases). There are 14 residues in the CDR3. V was cut by 2 bases and J by 2 bases, with 10 bases left in between. Germline V gene sequence: CDR1 SGHKS, CDR2 YYEKEE (reference sequence). Here the CDR3 reads CASSLRGPNYGYTF. DNA for the CDR3: TGTGCCAGCAGCTTACGGGGGCCCAACTATGGCTACACCTTC.

This clonotype was detected many times. The V and J genes are TRBV20-1 and TRBJ1-1; D perhaps matches TRBD1 (5 bases). The CDR3 consists of 15 residues. Trimming shortened V by 0 bases and J by 4 bases, and 15 bases separated the two germline ends. Germline V gives CDR1 DFQATT, CDR2 SNEGSKA (reference sequence). The CDR3 region is CSARDRIWGGTEAFF. DNA of the CDR3: TGCAGTGCTAGAGATCGAATTTGGGGGGGCACTGAAGCTTTCTTT.

This clonotype was found many times. The chain joins TRBV12-3 or TRBV12-4 to TRBJ2-4, with 8 nucleotides matching TRBD1. V lost 6 bases to trimming and J lost 8 bases; unmatched junction nucleotides: 6. The CDR3 has 13 residues. The CDR3 protein is CASSPQGEDIQYF. The CDR3 DNA reads as TGTGCCAGCAGCCCACAGGGGGAGGACATTCAGTACTTC.